This T cell receptor beta chain was documented in a study of blood T cells in healthy people across ages. Study results and limitations: Donors of long life had a larger count of naive CD4+ cells and greater diversity than aged donors. Researchers report that TCR beta diversity correlated strongly with naive T cell percentage.

CDR3 length: 16 residues. V was pared by 5 bases and J by 2 bases, with 17 bases between. CDR1 is SGHNT and CDR2 is YENEEA in the germline V gene. Sample-barcoded 5' priming and a J-beta primer mix drove a second PCR of about 6 to 11 cycles. TCRdb analysed the 5' RACE reads with MiXCR anew, one entry per CDR3 protein. The sample lists some 900,000 distinct CDR3 sequences, about 44% occurring once. Regarding this clonotype: Its antigen is as yet unknown.

The rearrangement uses TRBV11-3 and TRBJ2-3; D may be TRBD1 (7 bases). Input material: blood. The sequence derives from a young man in good health. This CDR3 reads CASSPLARGDTDTQYF. Here the CDR3 DNA reads TGTGCCAGCAGCCCGCTGGCCAGGGGGGACACAGATACGCAGTATTTT.